The clone carrying this TCR beta chain has just one count. From blood CD8+ and CD4+ T cells, TCR beta sequences were generated. TEMRA cells were enriched by FACS, while CD8+ and CD4+ T cells were obtained through a negative isolation that was performed magnetically. The CDR3 runs to 15 residues. V lost 4 bases and J 3 bases, leaving 16 bases between the germline ends. The germline CDR1 and CDR2 sequences are SGHRS and YFSETQ. The data originate from a study of CD8 T cells in Susac syndrome. With random hexamers, about 0.45 to 1 ug RNA was reverse transcribed. Amplification of TCR beta CDR3 across 54 Vbeta and 13 Jbeta was performed with immunoSEQ multiplex PCR. MiXCR was run by TCRdb on the immunoSEQ multiplex PCR reads, yielding one entry per CDR3 protein. The data show more than 250,000 distinct CDR3 sequences, around 92% seen once.

Sequences were obtained from CD4+ T cells from PBMCs. J is TRBJ2-5 and V is TRBV5-1; D possibly corresponds to TRBD2 (7 bases). This receptor was taken from a human donor with multiple sclerosis. Here the CDR3 reads CASSITAGAKETQYF. DNA for the CDR3: TGCGCCAGCAGCATCACCGCGGGGGCCAAAGAGACCCAGTACTTC.